A single sample gave rise to the 26 T cell receptor beta chains below, sequenced in a study of identical twins (dated by TCRdb to the mid-2010s). Receptor libraries were prepared by 5' RACE. The listed sequencing device is Illumina HiSeq 2000. The public reads were run again by TCRdb, first through fastp at Q25 and then through MiXCR, and only productive beta chains were kept. For every CDR3 protein sequence, its rows merge into one entry that carries the most common genes and DNA. The sample table shows 130,000 to 150,000 distinct CDR3 sequences, and 3.5% are seen once. The top ten clones comprise 7% to 10% of the sample. The sequenced material came from memory T cells sorted from blood. The cell subset or site label of this sample denotes: CD45RO+ enriched T cells. The source of these receptors is a man aged 18 to 29 in good health.

This clonotype was detected only a few times. No conserved phenylalanine or tryptophan ends this CDR3, so it is likely a read error. This chain joins TRBV5-6 and TRBJ1-2; D not resolved. Trimming pared 0 bases from V and 5 bases from J, leaving 8 bases between. The CDR3 extends over 13 amino acids. Germline CDR1 SGHDT, CDR2 YYEEEE. The CDR3 spells CASSLGAEYGYTL. CDR3 bases: TGTGCCAGCAGCTTGGGGGCAGAATATGGCTACACCCTC.

At least ten counts were recorded for this clonotype. CDR3 sequence: CASSPGLYSNQPQHF. CDR3 in DNA: TGTGCCAGCAGCCCCGGCCTTTATAGCAATCAGCCCCAGCATTTT. The chain couples TRBV12-3 or TRBV12-4 to TRBJ1-5; D remains ambiguous. The CDR3 extends over 15 amino acids. V lost 6 bases to trimming and J lost 0 bases, with 12 bases between them.

There are many counts of this clonotype. This chain uses TRBV3-1 with TRBJ2-7; a possible D gene is TRBD1 (7 bases). Germline lookup yields CDR1 LGHDT and CDR2 YNNKEL (reference sequence). V shed 4 bases and J shed 6 bases, with 16 bases lying between them. CDR3 size: 14 residues. DNA of the CDR3: TGTGCCAGCAGCCCAGGGGGGACTCCCCTCGAGCAGTACTTC. Its translation: CASSPGGTPLEQYF.

The table lists this clonotype with many counts. The V call is TRBV27, the J call TRBJ2-7; D unclear. V lost 5 bases to trimming and J lost 2 bases, with 13 bases between them. The CDR3 is 14 amino acids. The germline V gene has CDR1 MNHEY and CDR2 SMNVEV (reference sequence). Here the CDR3 reads CASSPKPIAYEQYF. As DNA, the CDR3 is TGTGCCAGCAGTCCTAAGCCAATTGCCTACGAGCAGTACTTC.

This clonotype was picked up many times. V and J are TRBV6-1 and TRBJ1-2; D is perhaps TRBD1 (5 bases). Germline-derived CDR1 and CDR2 are MNHNS and SASEGT. The CDR3 length is 14 residues. Trimming took 0 bases from V and 3 from J, leaving 8 bases between them. This CDR3 reads CASSEAGGYYGYTF. CDR3 DNA sequence: TGTGCCAGCAGTGAAGCTGGGGGGTACTATGGCTACACCTTC.

Many counts were recorded for this clonotype. The chain employs TRBV4-3 and TRBJ2-1; possible D gene TRBD2, 6 bases. Germline loops: CDR1 LGHNA, CDR2 YSLEER. The CDR3 sequence is 17 residues long. The germline V and J ends were trimmed by 0 bases and 4 bases, with 16 bases remaining between them. The CDR3 DNA reads as TGCGCCAGCAGCCAAGATCCCCGCGGGGCCGATTACAATGAGCAGTTCTTC. Residues: CASSQDPRGADYNEQFF.

This clonotype was seen at least ten times. This chain links TRBV9 with TRBJ1-3; D ambiguous. Trimming left V 4 bases short and J 0 bases short, with 11 bases between. The germline CDR1 and CDR2 sequences are SGDLS and YYNGEE. The CDR3 consists of 15 residues. The CDR3 DNA follows: TGTGCCAGCAGCTCCGGAGCCCGCTCTGGAAACACCATATATTTT. This gives the protein CASSSGARSGNTIYF. Using reference TRBV9 and TRBJ1-3 for the parts outside the CDR3, the full variable domain is DSGVTQTPKHLITATGQRVTLRCSPRSGDLSVYWYQQSLDQGLQFLIQYYNGEERAKGNILERFSAQQFPDLHSELNLSSLELGDSALYFCASSSGARSGNTIYFGEGSWLTVV.

This clonotype was counted many times. The chain uses TRBV28 and TRBJ2-5; D might be TRBD2 (6 bases). This CDR3 comprises 15 residues. The V end lost 4 bases, the J end lost 3 bases, and 15 bases lay between the germline ends. CDR1 and CDR2 from the germline V gene are MDHEN and SYDVKM. The CDR3, as DNA: TGTGCCAGCAGTTCCCGTCGTTGGGGGGAAGAGACCCAGTACTTC. It is translated as CASSSRRWGEETQYF.

This clonotype appeared a few times. The chain joins TRBV11-2 to TRBJ2-1; D is possibly TRBD1 (6 bases). Germline-derived CDR1 and CDR2 are SGHAT and FQNNGV. The germline V and J ends were trimmed by 1 base and 7 bases, with 14 bases remaining between them. The CDR3 consists of 15 residues. CDR3 residues: CASSLGRLQGNEQFF. The CDR3 bases are TGTGCCAGCAGCTTAGGCCGTCTACAGGGAAATGAGCAGTTCTTC.

This clonotype was detected ten times or more. The chain joins TRBV6-4 to TRBJ2-1; D possibly corresponds to TRBD2 (6 bases). The ends were cut back, 6 bases at V and 1 base at J, with 13 bases in the middle. The CDR3 is made up of 15 amino acids. CDR1 is MRHNA, CDR2 SNTAGT, per germline. DNA of the CDR3: TGTGCCAGCAGCGATCGGGCGGGGTCCTACAATGAGCAGTTCTTC. Encoded protein: CASSDRAGSYNEQFF.

This clonotype was recorded at least ten times. The chain is built from TRBV10-3 and TRBJ2-5; the match to TRBD1 covers 11 bases. The CDR3 extends over 15 amino acids. V was clipped by 10 bases and J by 5 bases; unmatched bases: 12. The germline CDR1 and CDR2 sequences are ENHRY and SYGVKD. The CDR3 is CATTAGTGGGETQYF. CDR3 bases: TGTGCCACCACAGCCGGGACAGGGGGTGGCGAGACCCAGTACTTC.

This clonotype has at least ten counts. The J gene is TRBJ2-5, the V gene TRBV6-1; D is undetermined. The V and J ends lost 2 bases and 5 bases respectively, with 15 bases between them. CDR3 length: 15 amino acids. Germline V gene data show CDR1 as MNHNS and CDR2 as SASEGT. For the CDR3, the DNA is TGTGCCAGCAGTGAAAGGTTTCGCCCAGACGAGACCCAGTACTTC. Protein sequence: CASSERFRPDETQYF.

This clonotype has at least ten counts. The chain has TRBV5-6 and TRBJ2-7, with TRBD1 as a possible D gene (6 bases). V shed 3 bases and J shed 1 base, with 29 bases lying between them. The CDR3 contains 20 residues. The germline CDR1 and CDR2 sequences are SGHDT and YYEEEE. The CDR3, as DNA: TGTGCCAGCAGCTGGGGACAAGGGAACTCGAGATGGGGCTATTCCTACGAGCAGTACTTC. It yields the protein CASSWGQGNSRWGYSYEQYF.

This clonotype was counted ten times or more. The chain is built from TRBV24-1 and TRBJ2-1; the D gene is possibly TRBD2 (6 bases). V was trimmed by 9 bases and J by 5 bases, leaving 19 bases between them. The CDR3 totals 15 residues. Germline V gene sequence: CDR1 KGHDR, CDR2 SFDVKD. DNA for the CDR3: TGTGCCACCTCCCGGGGGTCTTGGGGAAACAATGAGCAGTTCTTC. Translation: CATSRGSWGNNEQFF.

This clonotype appeared many times. The chain carries TRBV3-1 and TRBJ2-1; 12 nucleotides line up with TRBD2. The CDR3 is made up of 15 amino acids. CDR1 LGHDT and CDR2 YNNKEL come from the germline V gene (reference sequence). The V gene end was trimmed by 3 bases and the J gene end by 6 bases; junction bases not matched to a gene: 3. In DNA, the CDR3 is TGTGCCAGCAGCCAGACTAGCGGGAGTGTCAATGAGCAGTTCTTC. Amino acids: CASSQTSGSVNEQFF.

This clonotype was counted at least ten times. The rearrangement joins TRBV7-9 to TRBJ2-7, with 7 nucleotides matching TRBD2. Germline V gene sequence: CDR1 SEHNR, CDR2 FQNEAQ (reference sequence). V dropped 5 bases and J dropped 1; count of bases not matched to a gene: 8. CDR3 length: 15 amino acids. The CDR3 nucleotides are TGTGCCAGCAGCCGCGGGCTAGCGGAGTCCTACGAGCAGTACTTC. Translation gives CASSRGLAESYEQYF.

This clonotype has at least ten counts. V usage is TRBV11-2 and J usage is TRBJ2-7, with 7 bases aligning to TRBD2. Germline V gives CDR1 SGHAT, CDR2 FQNNGV. V lost 5 bases to trimming and J lost 7 bases; unmatched junction nucleotides: 8. The CDR3 sequence is 13 residues long. CDR3 sequence (DNA): TGTGCCAGCAGCCAAACTAGAGCGGGGGAGCAGTACGTC. It specifies CASSQTRAGEQYV.

This clonotype was seen ten or more times. V usage is TRBV18 and J usage is TRBJ2-7, with D unresolved. Between the trimmed V and J ends, which lost 3 bases and 6 bases, there was a span of 15 bases. CDR3 length: 14 residues. From germline, CDR1 is KGHSH and CDR2 LQKENI. CDR3 amino acids: CASSPEVGYTEQYV. CDR3 in DNA: TGTGCCAGCTCACCCGAGGTGGGTTACACCGAGCAGTACGTC.

This clonotype showed up many times. The chain combines TRBV15 with TRBJ1-2; 8 positions match TRBD1. The V gene's germline CDR1 is LNHNV and CDR2 YYDKDF (reference sequence). V lost 5 bases and J lost 2; bases outside the gene matches: 4. The CDR3 consists of 14 residues. The CDR3 coding sequence is TGTGCCACCAGCTCCCGACAGGGGAACTATGGCTACACCTTC. It is translated as CATSSRQGNYGYTF.

V gene TRBV20-1 combines with J gene TRBJ2-4; D not certain. The CDR3 runs 12 residues. The germline V gene has CDR1 DFQATT and CDR2 SNEGSKA (reference sequence). Between the trimmed V and J ends, which lost 0 bases and 6 bases, there was a span of 6 bases. In DNA, the CDR3 is TGCAGTGCTAGAGATGGCAGAAACATTCAGTACTTC. It is translated as CSARDGRNIQYF.

This clonotype was seen many times. The chain is built from TRBV2 and TRBJ2-1, with D possibly being TRBD2 (5 bases). CDR3 length: 15 amino acids. Trimming removed 7 bases from V and 8 bases from J, with 21 bases in between. Germline CDR1 SNHLY, CDR2 FYNNEI. CDR3 sequence reads: CASMLVWLASDEQFF. The CDR3 nucleotides read TGTGCCAGCATGTTAGTTTGGCTAGCAAGCGATGAGCAGTTCTTC.

This clonotype was counted many times. The chain carries TRBV29-1 and TRBJ1-5; 7 bases align to TRBD1. Trimming removed 6 bases from V and 4 bases from J; junction bases left unmatched: 3. Looked up from germline, CDR1 is SQVTM and CDR2 is ANQGSEA. There are 12 residues in the CDR3. Here the CDR3 reads CSVIQGNQPQHF. Written as DNA, the CDR3 is TGCAGCGTGATACAGGGGAATCAGCCCCAGCATTTT.

This clonotype was recorded many times. The gene calls are TRBV2 and TRBJ2-1, with 10 bases lining up with TRBD2. The germline gives CDR1 SNHLY, CDR2 FYNNEI. V was clipped by 3 bases and J by 6 bases; unmatched bases: 14. The length of the CDR3 is 18 residues. This CDR3 reads CASSDFRPSGRDGNEQFF. CDR3 nucleotides: TGTGCCAGCAGTGACTTTCGGCCTAGCGGGAGAGATGGCAATGAGCAGTTCTTC.

This clonotype was recorded many times. The chain's CDR3 is CASQGGSSYNEQFF. The CDR3 DNA reads as TGTGCCAGTCAGGGGGGGAGCTCCTACAATGAGCAGTTCTTC. The rearrangement links TRBV12-3 or TRBV12-4 to TRBJ2-1, with D perhaps being TRBD1 or TRBD2 (7 bases each). This CDR3 has 14 amino acids. Deletions cut 9 bases from V and 0 bases from J, with 12 bases between.

This clonotype was recorded many times. The V gene is TRBV5-1, the J gene TRBJ2-5, with no clear D. V was pared by 1 base and J by 4 bases, with 8 bases between. Per germline, CDR1 SGHRS and CDR2 YFSETQ. The CDR3 extends over 13 amino acids. CDR3 sequence reads: CASSLWDGETQYF. CDR3 sequence (DNA): TGCGCCAGCAGCTTGTGGGATGGAGAGACCCAGTACTTC.

This clonotype was observed many times. The CDR3 loop reads CASSFTSGRNNEQFF. DNA of the CDR3: TGTGCCAGCAGCTTCACTAGCGGGAGGAACAATGAGCAGTTCTTC. This chain connects TRBV5-4 to TRBJ2-1; 12 positions match TRBD2. The CDR3 is 15 residues long. With V trimmed by 2 bases and J by 5 bases, 2 bases remained unmatched. In germline, CDR1 is SGHNT, CDR2 YYREEE (reference sequence).